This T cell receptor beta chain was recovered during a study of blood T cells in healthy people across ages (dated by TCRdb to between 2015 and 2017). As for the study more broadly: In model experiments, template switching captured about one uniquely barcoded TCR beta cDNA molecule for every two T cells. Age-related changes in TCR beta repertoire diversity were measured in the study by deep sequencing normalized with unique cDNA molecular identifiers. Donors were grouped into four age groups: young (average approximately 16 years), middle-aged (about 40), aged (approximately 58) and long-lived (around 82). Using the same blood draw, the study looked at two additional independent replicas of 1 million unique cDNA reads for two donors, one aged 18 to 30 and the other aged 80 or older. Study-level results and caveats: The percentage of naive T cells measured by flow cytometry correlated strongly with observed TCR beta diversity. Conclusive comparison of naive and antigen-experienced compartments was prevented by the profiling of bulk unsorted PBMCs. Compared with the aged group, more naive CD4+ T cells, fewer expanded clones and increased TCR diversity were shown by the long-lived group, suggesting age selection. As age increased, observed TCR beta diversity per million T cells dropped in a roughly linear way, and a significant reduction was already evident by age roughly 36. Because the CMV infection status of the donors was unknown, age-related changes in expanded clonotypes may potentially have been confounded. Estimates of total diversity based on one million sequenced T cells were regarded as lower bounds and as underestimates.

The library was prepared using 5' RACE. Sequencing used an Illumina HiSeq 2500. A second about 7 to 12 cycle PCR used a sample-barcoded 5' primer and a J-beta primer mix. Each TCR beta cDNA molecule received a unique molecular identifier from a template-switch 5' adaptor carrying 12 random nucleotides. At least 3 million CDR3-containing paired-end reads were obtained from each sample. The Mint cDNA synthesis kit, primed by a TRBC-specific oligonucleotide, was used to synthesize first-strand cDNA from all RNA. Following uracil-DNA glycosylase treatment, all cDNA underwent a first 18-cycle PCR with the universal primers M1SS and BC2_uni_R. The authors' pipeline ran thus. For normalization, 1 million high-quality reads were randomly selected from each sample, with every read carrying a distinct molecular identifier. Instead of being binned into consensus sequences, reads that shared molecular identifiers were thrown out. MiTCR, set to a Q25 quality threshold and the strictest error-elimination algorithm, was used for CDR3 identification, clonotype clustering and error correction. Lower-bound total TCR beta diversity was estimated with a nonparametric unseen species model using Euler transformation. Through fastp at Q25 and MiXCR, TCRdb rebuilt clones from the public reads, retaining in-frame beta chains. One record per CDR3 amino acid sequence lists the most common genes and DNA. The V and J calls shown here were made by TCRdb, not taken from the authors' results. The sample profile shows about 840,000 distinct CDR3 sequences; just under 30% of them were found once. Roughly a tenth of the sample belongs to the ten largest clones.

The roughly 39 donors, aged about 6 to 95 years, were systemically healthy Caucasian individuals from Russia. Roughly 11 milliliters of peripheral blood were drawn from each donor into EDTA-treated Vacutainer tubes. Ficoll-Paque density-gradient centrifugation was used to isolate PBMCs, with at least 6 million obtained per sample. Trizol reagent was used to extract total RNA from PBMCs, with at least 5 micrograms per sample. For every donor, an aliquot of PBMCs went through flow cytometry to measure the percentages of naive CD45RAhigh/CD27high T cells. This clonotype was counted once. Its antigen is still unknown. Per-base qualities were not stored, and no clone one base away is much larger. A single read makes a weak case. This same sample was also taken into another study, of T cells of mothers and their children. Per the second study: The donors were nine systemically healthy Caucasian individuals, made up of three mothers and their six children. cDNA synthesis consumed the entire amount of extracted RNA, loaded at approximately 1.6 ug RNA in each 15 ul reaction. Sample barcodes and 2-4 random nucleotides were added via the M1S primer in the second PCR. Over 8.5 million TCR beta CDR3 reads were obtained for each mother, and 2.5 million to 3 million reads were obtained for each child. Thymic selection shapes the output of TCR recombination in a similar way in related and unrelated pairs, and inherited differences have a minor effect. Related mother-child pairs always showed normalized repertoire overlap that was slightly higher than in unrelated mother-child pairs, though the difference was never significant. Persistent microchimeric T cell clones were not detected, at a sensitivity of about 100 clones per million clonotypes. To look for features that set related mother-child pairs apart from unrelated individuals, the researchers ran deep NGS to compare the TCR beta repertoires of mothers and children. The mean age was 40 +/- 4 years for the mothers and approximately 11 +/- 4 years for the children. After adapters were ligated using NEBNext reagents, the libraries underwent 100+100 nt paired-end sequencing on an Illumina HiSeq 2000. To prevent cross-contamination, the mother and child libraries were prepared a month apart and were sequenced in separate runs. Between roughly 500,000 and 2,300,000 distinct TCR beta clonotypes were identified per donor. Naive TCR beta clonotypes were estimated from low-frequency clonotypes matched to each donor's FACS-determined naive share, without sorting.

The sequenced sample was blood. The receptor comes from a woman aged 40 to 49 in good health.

Here the CDR3 is given as CATKGGRKETQYF. At the DNA level, the sequence is TGTGCCACCAAGGGCGGGAGGAAGGAGACCCAGTACTTC. The V and J segments used are TRBV28 and TRBJ2-5; the central 8 bases match TRBD2. The germline V and J ends show losses of 10 bases and 5 bases respectively, and no gene match explains 9 bases of the junction. The CDR3, from cysteine to phenylalanine, totals 13 residues. Just CDR3 DNA is preserved here, 39 bases in frame from base 1. From the germline V gene, CDR1 is MDHEN and CDR2 is SYDVKM.